A single sample gave rise to the 26 T cell receptor beta chains below, sequenced in a study of metastatic and nonmetastatic thyroid tumors. Thyroid surgery took place with no prior treatment in any patient. TCRdb re-clonotyped the PCR reads via MiXCR. This sample has several thousand clones, with roughly 29% found just once. Specimen: adjacent normal tissue. These receptors came from a female donor with papillary thyroid cancer or a benign thyroid nodule (not recorded which). Some clones in this sample may be carry-over from other donors' samples.

By its share, this clone is medium-sized. This chain uses TRBV6-2 or TRBV6-3 with TRBJ1-1; D is perhaps TRBD1 (5 bases). In germline, CDR1 is MNHEY, CDR2 SVGEGT. This CDR3 has 15 residues. V was shortened by 0 bases and J by 0 bases, with 8 bases between the two germline ends. The CDR3 bases are TGTGCCAGCAGTTACTCCCGGGGGATGAACACTGAAGCTTTCTTT. Translation: CASSYSRGMNTEAFF.

In its sample, this clone ranks as medium-sized. The chain couples TRBV27 to TRBJ1-1, with 9 bases aligning to TRBD1. The V gene's germline CDR1 is MNHEY and CDR2 SMNVEV (reference sequence). V shed 8 bases, J shed 4 bases, and the junction held 11 bases outside the gene matches. The CDR3 has 15 amino acids. The CDR3 protein is CASGDLDRGATEAFF. The CDR3 nucleotides are TGTGCCAGCGGTGACTTGGACAGGGGTGCCACTGAAGCTTTCTTT.

This clone occurred many times. V is TRBV5-8 and J is TRBJ2-5; perhaps TRBD2 as D (6 bases). The CDR3 runs to 15 residues. In germline, CDR1 is SGHTS, CDR2 YDEGEE. V was shortened by 3 bases and J by 4 bases, with 16 bases between the two germline ends. CDR3 bases: TGTGCCAGCAGCTGGCCCGGGACTGGCTCAGAGACCCAGTACTTC. This sequence encodes CASSWPGTGSETQYF.

The chain uses TRBV20-1 and TRBJ2-1; 7 positions match TRBD2. Trimming cost V 0 bases and J 3 bases; bases outside gene matches: 8. The CDR3 is made up of 16 amino acids. Looked up from germline, CDR1 is DFQATT and CDR2 is SNEGSKA (reference sequence). The CDR3 loop reads CSARDVDRTSYNEQFF. CDR3 nucleotide sequence: TGCAGTGCTAGAGATGTTGACCGGACTAGCTACAATGAGCAGTTCTTC.

This clone was observed a handful of times. The V call is TRBV27, the J call TRBJ2-3; 12 nucleotides line up with TRBD2. This CDR3 is 15 amino acids long. Germline lookup yields CDR1 MNHEY and CDR2 SMNVEV (reference sequence). Trimming cost V 8 bases and J 2 bases; bases outside gene matches: 5. The CDR3 DNA reads as TGTGCCAGCTCGCTAGCGGGAGGGATCACAGATACGCAGTATTTT. This gives the protein CASSLAGGITDTQYF.

This clone was seen a handful of times. The rearrangement uses TRBV2 and TRBJ1-6, with 9 bases fitting TRBD1. In germline, CDR1 is SNHLY, CDR2 FYNNEI. The CDR3 totals 15 residues. The junction had 7 bases not matched to a gene; V was cut back by 8 bases and J by 5 bases. CDR3 nucleotides: TGTGCCAGCCGGGACAGGGAACTAGATAATTCACCCCTCCACTTT. Translated: CASRDRELDNSPLHF.

This clone is classed as medium-sized (0.01 to 0.1%). This chain joins TRBV20-1 and TRBJ2-1; 7 bases line up with TRBD1. Germline loops: CDR1 DFQATT, CDR2 SNEGSKA (reference sequence). J lost 7 bases, V lost 2 bases, and 11 bases had no gene match. The CDR3 sequence is 15 residues long. The CDR3, as DNA: TGCAGTGCTAGAAGAATGGGACAGTTTGTTAATGAGCAGTTCTTC. Its protein product is CSARRMGQFVNEQFF.

The rearrangement uses TRBV3-1 and TRBJ2-1; 9 positions agree with TRBD1. V lost 4 bases and J lost 8; bases outside the gene matches: 9. This CDR3 region has 15 residues. Germline V gene lookup returns CDR1 LGHDT and CDR2 YNNKEL (reference sequence). CDR3 nucleotides: TGTGCCAGCAGCCTGGGACAGGGAGGTGGTTATGAGCAGTTCTTC. Residues: CASSLGQGGGYEQFF.

J is TRBJ2-7 and V is TRBV20-1; TRBD2 matches at 7 bases. CDR1 is DFQATT, CDR2 SNEGSKA, per germline (reference sequence). This CDR3 is built from 12 residues. Trimming took 4 bases from V and 4 from J; bases not matched to a gene: 4. The CDR3 DNA sequence: TGCAGTGCTATGAGCGGGAAATACGAGCAGTACTTC. Its protein is CSAMSGKYEQYF.

By share, this clone counts as medium-sized (0.01 to 0.1%). The chain uses TRBV7-9 and TRBJ1-4; 7 bases align to TRBD1. Losses at the gene ends were 5 bases for V and 5 bases for J; bases not matched to a gene: 5. Germline V gene data show CDR1 as SEHNR and CDR2 as FQNEAQ (reference sequence). The CDR3 runs 14 residues. CDR3 nucleotide sequence: TGTGCCAGCAGCCTCCCACAGGGGAATGAAAAACTGTTTTTT. Protein sequence: CASSLPQGNEKLFF.

This chain links TRBV5-6 with TRBJ2-5; no definite D call. The CDR3 extends over 11 amino acids. V lost 4 bases and J lost 1, with 2 bases in between. The germline gives CDR1 SGHDT, CDR2 YYEEEE. CDR3 in amino acids: CASSVQETQYF. CDR3 bases: TGTGCCAGCAGCGTCCAAGAGACCCAGTACTTC.

By sample fraction, this clone is medium-sized. This chain connects TRBV5-6 to TRBJ2-5, with 9 bases aligning to TRBD2. Trimming took 2 bases from V and 7 from J; bases not matched to a gene: 9. This CDR3 comprises 15 residues. Germline-derived CDR1 and CDR2 are SGHDT and YYEEEE. As DNA, the CDR3 is TGTGCCAGCAGCTTTGCTAGCGGGGTCAGCTGGACCCAGTACTTC. Protein sequence: CASSFASGVSWTQYF.

This clone has only a few counts. The chain is built from TRBV20-1 and TRBJ1-1; D is ambiguous. The CDR3 is made up of 13 amino acids. Germline lookup yields CDR1 DFQATT and CDR2 SNEGSKA (reference sequence). The germline V and J ends were trimmed by 3 bases and 0 bases, with 8 bases remaining between them. The CDR3 coding sequence is TGCAGTGCTAGTCTGCAGATGAACACTGAAGCTTTCTTT. Translation: CSASLQMNTEAFF.

The chain recombines TRBV11-2 with TRBJ2-7; either TRBD1 or TRBD2 may fit D (5 bases each). There are 15 residues in the CDR3. The germline V gene encodes CDR1 SGHAT and CDR2 FQNNGV. V gave up 5 bases and J gave up 0 bases, with 14 bases separating them. The CDR3 region is CASSHEPGPSYEQYF. CDR3 nucleotides: TGTGCCAGCAGCCATGAACCGGGACCCTCCTACGAGCAGTACTTC.

This clone was observed at least ten times. The V call is TRBV7-8, the J call TRBJ2-3; D is uncertain. V lost 2 bases and J 0 bases, leaving 6 bases between the germline ends. This CDR3 contains 14 residues. The germline V gene encodes CDR1 SGHVS and CDR2 FQNEAQ. DNA of the CDR3: TGTGCCAGCAGCTTATCCGGGAGCACAGATACGCAGTATTTT. This translates into CASSLSGSTDTQYF.

CDR3 DNA sequence: TGTGCCAGCAGCTTAGGGGGAATTGGACCCACAAAAGAGACCCAGTACTTC. Translated, it gives CASSLGGIGPTKETQYF. This chain connects TRBV11-2 to TRBJ2-5; D is unclear. V shed 1 base and J shed 3 bases, with 18 bases lying between them. Germline V gene sequence: CDR1 SGHAT, CDR2 FQNNGV. This CDR3 has 17 residues.

This rearrangement joins TRBV5-1 to TRBJ2-7, with 7 bases matching TRBD2. V trimming: 4 bases; J trimming: 3 bases; junction bases outside the gene matches: 7. The CDR3 covers 14 residues. Germline lookup yields CDR1 SGHRS and CDR2 YFSETQ. CDR3 loop: CASSPRGGYYEQYF. In DNA form, the CDR3 reads TGCGCCAGCAGCCCACGCGGGGGTTACTACGAGCAGTACTTC.

V is TRBV7-8 and J is TRBJ2-1, with D possibly matching TRBD1 (5 bases). Germline V lookup: CDR1 SGHVS, CDR2 FQNEAQ. V lost 2 bases to trimming and J lost 1 base, with 9 bases between them. The CDR3 runs to 15 residues. CDR3 nucleotide sequence: TGTGCCAGCAGCTTATCTGCAGGGTCCTACAATGAGCAGTTCTTC. Translating gives CASSLSAGSYNEQFF.

By share of the sample, this clone is medium-sized. For the CDR3, the DNA is TGCAGTGTGGTTAGGCAGGGGGGCACAGATACGCAGTATTTT. Translated, it gives CSVVRQGGTDTQYF. J is TRBJ2-3 and V is TRBV20-1; 7 positions agree with TRBD1. Per germline, CDR1 DFQATT and CDR2 SNEGSKA (reference sequence). This CDR3 spans 14 amino acids. Trimming cost V 7 bases and J 1 base; bases outside gene matches: 8.

The chain employs TRBV6-2 or TRBV6-3 and TRBJ1-1; D is ambiguous. The CDR3 runs to 14 residues. The V gene lost 0 bases and the J gene lost 3 bases, with 8 bases spanning the gap. CDR1 MNHEY and CDR2 SVGEGT come from the germline V gene. In DNA, the CDR3 is TGTGCCAGCAGTTACTCCACCGCGGACACTGAAGCTTTCTTT. It is translated as CASSYSTADTEAFF.

The chain uses TRBV20-1 and TRBJ2-7, with 9 nucleotides matching TRBD1. The germline gives CDR1 DFQATT, CDR2 SNEGSKA (reference sequence). The CDR3 sequence is 13 residues long. J was trimmed by 0 bases and V by 6 bases; bases with no gene match: 3. CDR3 sequence reads: CSALQGASYEQYF. CDR3 coding DNA: TGCAGTGCCTTACAGGGGGCCTCCTACGAGCAGTACTTC.

This clone was counted between two and nine times. The gene calls are TRBV12-3 or TRBV12-4 and TRBJ2-5, with a weak D call TRBD2 (6 bases). Trimming removed 0 bases at V and 4 bases at J, with 12 bases between. The CDR3 consists of 15 residues. CDR3 sequence (DNA): TGTGCCAGCAGTTTAGCCAGTAGCGGTCCAGAGACCCAGTACTTC. It specifies CASSLASSGPETQYF.

This clone qualifies as medium-sized. V and J are TRBV19 and TRBJ2-1, with a possible D match to TRBD1 (6 bases). The germline V gene has CDR1 LNHDA and CDR2 SQIVND (reference sequence). This CDR3 region has 13 residues. V gave up 7 bases and J gave up 9 bases, with 16 bases separating them. The CDR3 reads CASNGNRVSEQFF. The CDR3 DNA reads as TGTGCCAGTAATGGAAACAGGGTCTCTGAGCAGTTCTTC.

This clone was recorded a few times. J is TRBJ2-7 and V is TRBV11-2; D unclear. Trimming left V 1 base short and J 2 bases short, with 6 bases between. Germline assignment: CDR1 SGHAT and CDR2 FQNNGV. The CDR3 extends over 13 amino acids. This CDR3 is CASSLGATYEQYF. CDR3 bases: TGTGCCAGCAGCTTAGGAGCCACCTACGAGCAGTACTTC.

The chain carries TRBV19 and TRBJ2-3; the D gene could be TRBD1 or TRBD2 (5 bases each). The germline V and J ends were trimmed by 4 bases and 2 bases, with 10 bases remaining between them. The CDR3 totals 14 residues. Germline V gene sequence: CDR1 LNHDA, CDR2 SQIVND (reference sequence). The CDR3 DNA is TGTGCCAGTAGTACCCGAGGGGACACAGATACGCAGTATTTT. Its protein product is CASSTRGDTDTQYF.

The chain has TRBV9 and TRBJ2-5; maybe TRBD2 (6 bases). The CDR3 has 16 amino acids. Germline V gives CDR1 SGDLS, CDR2 YYNGEE. With 7 bases removed from V and 1 base from J, the gap between germline ends came to 20 bases. This CDR3 reads CASSPGAGFGQETQYF. DNA for the CDR3: TGTGCCAGCTCCCCTGGGGCGGGGTTCGGCCAAGAGACCCAGTACTTC. Together with reference TRBV9 and TRBJ2-5, the CDR3 gives the full variable domain: DSGVTQTPKHLITATGQRVTLRCSPRSGDLSVYWYQQSLDQGLQFLIQYYNGEERAKGNILERFSAQQFPDLHSELNLSSLELGDSALYFCASSPGAGFGQETQYFGPGTRLLVL.